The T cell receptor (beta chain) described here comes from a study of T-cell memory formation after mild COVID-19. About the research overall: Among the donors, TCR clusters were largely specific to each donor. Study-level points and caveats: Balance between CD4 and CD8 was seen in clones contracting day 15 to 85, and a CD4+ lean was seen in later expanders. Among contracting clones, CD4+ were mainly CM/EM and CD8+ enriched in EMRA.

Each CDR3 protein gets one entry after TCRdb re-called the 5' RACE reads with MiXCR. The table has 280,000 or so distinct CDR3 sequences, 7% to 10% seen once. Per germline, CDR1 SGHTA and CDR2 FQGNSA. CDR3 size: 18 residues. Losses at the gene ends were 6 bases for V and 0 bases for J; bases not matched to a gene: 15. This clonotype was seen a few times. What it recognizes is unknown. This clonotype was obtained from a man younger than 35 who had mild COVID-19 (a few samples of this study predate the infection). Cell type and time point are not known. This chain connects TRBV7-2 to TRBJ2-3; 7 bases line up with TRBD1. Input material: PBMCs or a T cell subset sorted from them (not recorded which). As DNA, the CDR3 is TGTGCCAGCAGTCGACAGGGAAGGTTATCAACTAGCACAGATACGCAGTATTTT. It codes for CASSRQGRLSTSTDTQYF.